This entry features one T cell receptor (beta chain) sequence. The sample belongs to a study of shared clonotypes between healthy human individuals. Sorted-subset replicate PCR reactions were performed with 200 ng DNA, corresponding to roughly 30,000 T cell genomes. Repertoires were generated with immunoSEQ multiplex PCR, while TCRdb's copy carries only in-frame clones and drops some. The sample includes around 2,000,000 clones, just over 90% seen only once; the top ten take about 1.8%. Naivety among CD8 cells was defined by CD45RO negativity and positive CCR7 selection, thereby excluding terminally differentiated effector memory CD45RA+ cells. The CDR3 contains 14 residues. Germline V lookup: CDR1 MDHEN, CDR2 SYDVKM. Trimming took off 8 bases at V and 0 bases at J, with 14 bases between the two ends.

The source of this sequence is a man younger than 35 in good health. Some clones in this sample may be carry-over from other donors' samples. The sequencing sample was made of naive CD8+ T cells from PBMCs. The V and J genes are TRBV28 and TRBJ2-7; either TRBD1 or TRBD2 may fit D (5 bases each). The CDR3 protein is CASVWDGASYEQYF. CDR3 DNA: TGTGCCAGCGTCTGGGACGGAGCCTCCTACGAGCAGTACTTC.